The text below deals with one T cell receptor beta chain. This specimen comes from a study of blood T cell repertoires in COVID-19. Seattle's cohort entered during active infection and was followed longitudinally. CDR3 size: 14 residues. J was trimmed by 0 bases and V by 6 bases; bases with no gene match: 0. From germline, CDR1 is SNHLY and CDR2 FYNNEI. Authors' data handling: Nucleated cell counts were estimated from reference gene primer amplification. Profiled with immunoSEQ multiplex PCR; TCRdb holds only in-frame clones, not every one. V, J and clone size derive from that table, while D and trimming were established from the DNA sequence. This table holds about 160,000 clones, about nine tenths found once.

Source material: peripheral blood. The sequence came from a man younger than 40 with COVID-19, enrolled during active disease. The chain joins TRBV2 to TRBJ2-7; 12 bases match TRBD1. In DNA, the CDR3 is TGTGCCAGCAGGGGACAGGGGGCCTCCTACGAGCAGTACTTC. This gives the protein CASRGQGASYEQYF.